This is a list of T cell receptor beta chains from one sample in a study of T-cell reconstitution after alpha-beta-depleted transplantation in children. One entry per CDR3 protein results from TCRdb running MiXCR on the PCR reads. The table lists 65,000 to 90,000 distinct CDR3 sequences, roughly 10% of them singletons. The sample in question was PBMCs, obtained before TCRalphabeta/CD19-depleted stem cell transplant. These receptors originate from a boy between 5 and 17 years old with acute myeloid leukemia, due to receive a stem cell transplant. Each CDR3 is given with its conserved first and last residue. The D gene is left open where the match is weak. The size entry is marked missing in some rows and otherwise reads once, few, many or a size class.

abundance: many; j_gene: TRBJ2-3; d_gene: TRBD2; v_gene: TRBV11-2; CDR3nt: TGTGCCAGCAGCTCCTCTAATAGCGGGGGGGCAGATACGCAGTATTTT; CDR3aa: CASSSSNSGGADTQYF
abundance: many; j_gene: TRBJ2-7; d_gene: -; v_gene: TRBV24-1; CDR3nt: TGTGCCACCAGTGATTTTAGTTTCTACGAGCAGTACTTC; CDR3aa: CATSDFSFYEQYF
abundance: many; j_gene: TRBJ1-1; d_gene: -; v_gene: TRBV3-1; CDR3nt: TGTGCCAGCAGCCAAAGAGCGAACACTGAAGCTTTCTTT; CDR3aa: CASSQRANTEAFF
abundance: many; j_gene: TRBJ2-7; d_gene: -; v_gene: TRBV7-2; CDR3nt: TGTGCCAGCAGCACAGACGCCGCTCCCTACGAGCAGTACTTC; CDR3aa: CASSTDAAPYEQYF
abundance: many; j_gene: TRBJ2-2; d_gene: -; v_gene: TRBV20-1; CDR3nt: TGCAGTGCTACCGGACAGAACACCGGGGAGCTGTTTTTT; CDR3aa: CSATGQNTGELFF
abundance: -; j_gene: TRBJ2-1; d_gene: TRBD2; v_gene: TRBV4-2; CDR3nt: TGTGCCATGGGCTCCAATCTCCTAGCGGATACGATTACGGGGTACAATGAGCAGTTCTTC; CDR3aa: CAMGSNLLADTITGYNEQFF
abundance: -; j_gene: TRBJ2-7; d_gene: TRBD2; v_gene: TRBV6-2/TRBV6-3; CDR3nt: TGTGCCAGCAGTTACCCGGGACTAGCGGGAAGCTCCTACGAGCAGTACTTC; CDR3aa: CASSYPGLAGSSYEQYF
abundance: many; j_gene: TRBJ1-5; d_gene: -; v_gene: TRBV15; CDR3nt: TGTGCCACCAGCAGAGATATGCAGGGGACTAACCAGCCCCAGCATTTT; CDR3aa: CATSRDMQGTNQPQHF
abundance: many; j_gene: TRBJ2-7; d_gene: -; v_gene: TRBV11-2; CDR3nt: TGTGCCAGCAGCTTCGGGCATTACGAGCAGTACTTC; CDR3aa: CASSFGHYEQYF
abundance: many; j_gene: TRBJ1-2; d_gene: -; v_gene: TRBV12-3/TRBV12-4; CDR3nt: TGTGCCAGCAGTCCTACAGGGATTGGCTACACCTTC; CDR3aa: CASSPTGIGYTF
abundance: many; j_gene: TRBJ1-3; d_gene: -; v_gene: TRBV12-3/TRBV12-4; CDR3nt: TGTGCCACCTCGGGGGACACCATATATTTT; CDR3aa: CATSGDTIYF
abundance: -; j_gene: TRBJ1-1; d_gene: -; v_gene: TRBV28; CDR3nt: TGTGCCAGCAGTTTTCTGCAGGGAATGGGGAACACTGAAGCTTTCTTT; CDR3aa: CASSFLQGMGNTEAFF
abundance: many; j_gene: TRBJ1-2; d_gene: TRBD1; v_gene: TRBV6-5; CDR3nt: TGTGCCAGCAGTTACGGGACAGAGGATGGCTACACCTTC; CDR3aa: CASSYGTEDGYTF
abundance: many; j_gene: TRBJ2-7; d_gene: TRBD2; v_gene: TRBV4-3; CDR3nt: TGCGCCAGCAGCCAAGATCGCCGGCCTAGCGGGAGTAACTCCTACGAGCAGTACTTC; CDR3aa: CASSQDRRPSGSNSYEQYF
abundance: many; j_gene: TRBJ1-2; d_gene: -; v_gene: TRBV6-5; CDR3nt: TGTGCCAGCAGTTCGAAATTAAGGGACTATGGCTACACCTTC; CDR3aa: CASSSKLRDYGYTF
abundance: few; j_gene: TRBJ2-5; d_gene: -; v_gene: TRBV7-9; CDR3nt: TGTGCCAGCAGCCCATTATCGGGACAAGAGACCCAGTACTTC; CDR3aa: CASSPLSGQETQYF
abundance: many; j_gene: TRBJ1-5; d_gene: -; v_gene: TRBV2; CDR3nt: TGTGCCAGCTCCGGTTCAGGGTTGAGCAATCAGCCCCAGCATTTT; CDR3aa: CASSGSGLSNQPQHF
abundance: many; j_gene: TRBJ2-3; d_gene: TRBD2; v_gene: TRBV6-5; CDR3nt: TGTGCCAGCAGTCGCCCGGGACTAGCGGGAAAGACAGATACGCAGTATTTT; CDR3aa: CASSRPGLAGKTDTQYF
abundance: many; j_gene: TRBJ1-5; d_gene: -; v_gene: TRBV12-3/TRBV12-4; CDR3nt: TGTGCCAGCAGCCCAGATTTGGGGTATAGCAATCAGCCCCAGCATTTT; CDR3aa: CASSPDLGYSNQPQHF
abundance: many; j_gene: TRBJ1-2; d_gene: TRBD1; v_gene: TRBV5-1; CDR3nt: TGCGCCAGCAGCAGCGGACAGGGCGTAGCTGGCTACACCTTC; CDR3aa: CASSSGQGVAGYTF
abundance: many; j_gene: TRBJ2-1; d_gene: TRBD2; v_gene: TRBV15; CDR3nt: TGTGCCACCAGCAGATACAGCGGGGGGTCGGGCAATGAGCAGTTCTTC; CDR3aa: CATSRYSGGSGNEQFF
abundance: many; j_gene: TRBJ2-7; d_gene: TRBD1; v_gene: TRBV15; CDR3nt: TGTGCCACCAGCAGAGCCAGGGGGCGCGTTACTCCTTACGAGCAGTACTTC; CDR3aa: CATSRARGRVTPYEQYF
abundance: many; j_gene: TRBJ2-1; d_gene: -; v_gene: TRBV20-1; CDR3nt: TGCAGTGCTAGTAAGGTCCTCGGACATTTCAATGAGCAGTTCTTC; CDR3aa: CSASKVLGHFNEQFF
abundance: many; j_gene: TRBJ2-3; d_gene: -; v_gene: TRBV27; CDR3nt: TGTGCCAGCAGTTTAGCGTTCTCAGGATATACGCAGTATTTT; CDR3aa: CASSLAFSGYTQYF
abundance: many; j_gene: TRBJ2-2; d_gene: TRBD2; v_gene: TRBV29-1; CDR3nt: TGCAGCGCAACGGGACTAAACACCGGGGAGCTGTTTTTT; CDR3aa: CSATGLNTGELFF
abundance: -; j_gene: TRBJ2-1; d_gene: TRBD2; v_gene: TRBV10-3; CDR3nt: TGTGCCATCAGTGAGGTCGCTAGCGGTGCCTCCTACAATGAGCAGTTCTTC; CDR3aa: CAISEVASGASYNEQFF
abundance: many; j_gene: TRBJ1-5; d_gene: -; v_gene: TRBV20-1; CDR3nt: TGCAGTGCAACCCCCGGGGGCGAACTGACGCCCCAGCATTTT; CDR3aa: CSATPGGELTPQHF
abundance: -; j_gene: TRBJ2-5; d_gene: -; v_gene: TRBV5-1; CDR3nt: TGCGCCAGCACCGAAGACTACCAAGAGACCCAGTACTTC; CDR3aa: CASTEDYQETQYF
abundance: many; j_gene: TRBJ2-7; d_gene: -; v_gene: TRBV29-1; CDR3nt: TGCAGCGTTCAGGGTGCGTCCTACGAGCAGTACTTC; CDR3aa: CSVQGASYEQYF
abundance: many; j_gene: TRBJ2-7; d_gene: TRBD1; v_gene: TRBV5-1; CDR3nt: TGCGCCAGCAGAAACCCGGGACAGGGGATCAACGAGCAGTACTTC; CDR3aa: CASRNPGQGINEQYF
abundance: -; j_gene: TRBJ2-5; d_gene: TRBD2; v_gene: TRBV15; CDR3nt: TGTGCCACCAGCAGACCCGAAAGAGGGAGGGCCGGAGAGACCCAGTACTTC; CDR3aa: CATSRPERGRAGETQYF
abundance: many; j_gene: TRBJ2-3; d_gene: -; v_gene: TRBV20-1; CDR3nt: TGCAGTGCTAGTGGGGACTTCTCTTTCACCACAGATACGCAGTATTTT; CDR3aa: CSASGDFSFTTDTQYF
abundance: many; j_gene: TRBJ1-2; d_gene: -; v_gene: TRBV13; CDR3nt: TGTGCCAGCAGCTTAGAACGGACCTATGGCTACACCTTC; CDR3aa: CASSLERTYGYTF
abundance: many; j_gene: TRBJ2-1; d_gene: TRBD2; v_gene: TRBV5-1; CDR3nt: TGCGCCACCTCCGGGTGGGGGGGCAATGAGCAGTTCTTC; CDR3aa: CATSGWGGNEQFF
abundance: many; j_gene: TRBJ2-2; d_gene: TRBD1; v_gene: TRBV5-1; CDR3nt: TGCGCCAGCAGCTTGGGCAACAGGGGGGCGAACACCGGGGAGCTGTTTTTT; CDR3aa: CASSLGNRGANTGELFF
abundance: -; j_gene: TRBJ1-3; d_gene: -; v_gene: TRBV10-1; CDR3nt: TGCGCCAGCAGTGAGGACAGCTCTGGAAACACCATATATTTT; CDR3aa: CASSEDSSGNTIYF
abundance: few; j_gene: TRBJ1-4; d_gene: TRBD1; v_gene: TRBV25-1; CDR3nt: TGTGCCAGCAGTGACCAAGGGACAGGGGTTAGAGAAAAACTGTTTTTT; CDR3aa: CASSDQGTGVREKLFF
abundance: many; j_gene: TRBJ2-3; d_gene: -; v_gene: TRBV9; CDR3nt: TGTGCCAGCAGCGTGTTAGGGATTAGCACAGATACGCAGTATTTT; CDR3aa: CASSVLGISTDTQYF
abundance: many; j_gene: TRBJ2-3; d_gene: -; v_gene: TRBV12-3/TRBV12-4; CDR3nt: TGTGCCAGCAGTCCGGGACGGATGTATTTT; CDR3aa: CASSPGRMYF
abundance: many; j_gene: TRBJ2-3; d_gene: TRBD1; v_gene: TRBV6-1; CDR3nt: TGTGCCAGCACCAGACAGGGGATGGGGGCAGATACGCAGTATTTT; CDR3aa: CASTRQGMGADTQYF
abundance: many; j_gene: TRBJ2-1; d_gene: -; v_gene: TRBV7-9; CDR3nt: TGTGCCAGCAGCGGAGGGACTTTCGAGCAGTTCTTC; CDR3aa: CASSGGTFEQFF
abundance: many; j_gene: TRBJ2-5; d_gene: -; v_gene: TRBV11-2; CDR3nt: TGTGCCAGCAGCTTGTCTGAAGAGACCCAGTACTTC; CDR3aa: CASSLSEETQYF
abundance: many; j_gene: TRBJ2-1; d_gene: -; v_gene: TRBV11-3; CDR3nt: TGTGCCAGCAGCTTAGGGGAGACTAGCAATGAGCAGTTCTTC; CDR3aa: CASSLGETSNEQFF
abundance: many; j_gene: TRBJ1-1; d_gene: -; v_gene: TRBV10-2; CDR3nt: TGCGCCAGCAACGAAGTGGGCCTGAACACTGAAGCTTTCTTT; CDR3aa: CASNEVGLNTEAFF
abundance: many; j_gene: TRBJ2-1; d_gene: -; v_gene: TRBV4-3; CDR3nt: TGCGCCAGCAGCCAAGAACTCCTGTTCAGCTCCTACAATGAGCAGTTCTTC; CDR3aa: CASSQELLFSSYNEQFF
abundance: -; j_gene: TRBJ2-1; d_gene: -; v_gene: TRBV11-2; CDR3nt: TGTGCCAGCAGCTTGGCCCGGGTGAAATCCTACAATGAGCAGTTCTTC; CDR3aa: CASSLARVKSYNEQFF
abundance: many; j_gene: TRBJ1-5; d_gene: -; v_gene: TRBV7-9; CDR3nt: TGTGCCAGCAGCTTAACTGGTCAGAATCAGCCCCAGCATTTT; CDR3aa: CASSLTGQNQPQHF
abundance: many; j_gene: TRBJ2-2; d_gene: -; v_gene: TRBV20-1; CDR3nt: TGCAGTGCTAGAGACCTAGGGTCGGGCACCGGGGAGCTGTTTTTT; CDR3aa: CSARDLGSGTGELFF
abundance: few; j_gene: TRBJ2-1; d_gene: TRBD2; v_gene: TRBV6-1; CDR3nt: TGTGCCAGCAGGCTCTCCGGGACTAGCGGGAGGACGGGAGATGAGCAGTTCTTC; CDR3aa: CASRLSGTSGRTGDEQFF
abundance: many; j_gene: TRBJ2-3; d_gene: TRBD2; v_gene: TRBV20-1; CDR3nt: TGCAGTGCTAGACTAGCGGGAGGTACAGATACGCAGTATTTT; CDR3aa: CSARLAGGTDTQYF
abundance: many; j_gene: TRBJ2-7; d_gene: -; v_gene: TRBV3-1; CDR3nt: TGTGCCAGCAGCCAAGGGCCCTCGCGGGTCCTCTCCTACGAGCAGTACTTC; CDR3aa: CASSQGPSRVLSYEQYF
abundance: many; j_gene: TRBJ2-1; d_gene: -; v_gene: TRBV7-9; CDR3nt: TGTGCCAGCAGCTTAGTCGCAGGCCCAGGGGACAATGAGCAGTTCTTC; CDR3aa: CASSLVAGPGDNEQFF
abundance: many; j_gene: TRBJ2-2; d_gene: -; v_gene: TRBV20-1; CDR3nt: TGCAGTGCTAGAGATATCCAACCGGGGGGCGGGAACACCGGGGAGCTGTTTTTT; CDR3aa: CSARDIQPGGGNTGELFF
abundance: many; j_gene: TRBJ1-4; d_gene: -; v_gene: TRBV7-2; CDR3nt: TGTGCCAGCAGCCCTCCCTGGCGTGATAATGAAAAACTGTTTTTT; CDR3aa: CASSPPWRDNEKLFF
abundance: many; j_gene: TRBJ2-1; d_gene: TRBD2; v_gene: TRBV6-2/TRBV6-3; CDR3nt: TGTGCCAGCAGTTACCGGGGACTAGCGGGAGAATACAATGAGCAGTTCTTC; CDR3aa: CASSYRGLAGEYNEQFF
abundance: many; j_gene: TRBJ1-4; d_gene: -; v_gene: TRBV20-1; CDR3nt: TGCAGTGCTAGACCCGGACGGGCCTCTTATAACGAAAAACTGTTTTTT; CDR3aa: CSARPGRASYNEKLFF
abundance: many; j_gene: TRBJ2-5; d_gene: TRBD2; v_gene: TRBV6-1; CDR3nt: TGTGCCAGCAGGGGCGGGGGGGTTCAAGAGACCCAGTACTTC; CDR3aa: CASRGGGVQETQYF
abundance: many; j_gene: TRBJ2-7; d_gene: -; v_gene: TRBV29-1; CDR3nt: TGCAGCGTCGACTACGGACAGCGGGGCTACGAGCAGTACTTC; CDR3aa: CSVDYGQRGYEQYF
abundance: many; j_gene: TRBJ1-1; d_gene: -; v_gene: TRBV29-1; CDR3nt: TGCAGCGTGGTGGGACGGCTGAACACTGAAGCTTTCTTT; CDR3aa: CSVVGRLNTEAFF